The rows below give T cell receptor beta chains drawn from one sample of a study of T cells in Graves' hyperthyroidism and ophthalmopathy. One entry per CDR3 protein results from TCRdb running MiXCR on the multiplex PCR reads. The sample has 350,000 to 400,000 distinct CDR3 sequences, 15% seen once. Sequenced sample: blood. Source of these receptors: a woman aged 30 to 39 with Graves' hyperthyroidism. Each CDR3 is given without its conserved first and last residue.

v_gene,j_gene,CDR3aa
TRBV29-1,TRBJ2-1,SVGGAGGSYNEQF
TRBV4-1,TRBJ2-3,ASSQERTSGLNTQY
TRBV28,TRBJ2-2,ASSRRMSTGELF
TRBV15,TRBJ2-2,ATSREKGQGASGELF
TRBV20-1,TRBJ1-2,SARDPGGGYGYT
TRBV19,TRBJ1-1,ASSVWERTEAF
TRBV20-1,TRBJ1-6,SADKDTDNSPLH
TRBV7-9,TRBJ2-4,ASSPKGTSGRFNIQY
TRBV7-2,TRBJ2-3,ASSLMFLSEDTQY
TRBV24-1,TRBJ2-3,ATSGGISTDTQY
TRBV15,TRBJ1-1,ATSRERNTEAF
TRBV7-2,TRBJ1-4,ASSWGQGPYNEKLF
TRBV4-1,TRBJ2-1,ASSQEENEQF
TRBV28,TRBJ1-2,ASSGGISNYGYT
TRBV20-1,TRBJ2-2,SATGLRFPTGELF
TRBV28,TRBJ1-4,ASSRTGVGEKLF
TRBV27,TRBJ2-7,ASSLTLGTSPTLPYEQY
TRBV28,TRBJ1-2,ANTGGANNYGYT
TRBV2,TRBJ2-3,ASWGVRDSLGDTQY
TRBV5-1,TRBJ2-2,ASSSPGLEAGELF
TRBV27,TRBJ2-7,ASSFYTGRSYEQY
TRBV28,TRBJ2-7,AHKGRAYEQY
TRBV19,TRBJ2-1,ASSTGTVGEQF
TRBV27,TRBJ2-7,ASRDRSLSSYEQY
TRBV25-1,TRBJ2-6,ASSEIGPQGTSANVLT
TRBV10-2,TRBJ2-1,ASRPTSGSQGEQF
TRBV24-1,TRBJ1-1,ATSATRQGPRRTEAF
TRBV20-1,TRBJ2-7,SARDPSGMIYEQY
TRBV6-4,TRBJ2-2,ASSDSETGELF
TRBV6-1,TRBJ2-1,ASSGRGLADSYNEQF
TRBV27,TRBJ1-5,ASSFLHSNQPQH
TRBV7-9,TRBJ2-7,ASSLDSIEQY
TRBV2,TRBJ2-6,ASIRDNSGANVLT
TRBV7-6,TRBJ1-4,ASSKPQGQLMKNCF
TRBV2,TRBJ2-3,ASSEPLADTQY
TRBV20-1,TRBJ1-2,IGSGADYGYT
TRBV20-1,TRBJ2-7,SARESGRRSYEQY
TRBV7-2,TRBJ1-1,ASSLASGTEAF
TRBV28,TRBJ2-7,ATVRYRGFNEQY
TRBV6-1,TRBJ2-2,ASSSRDSLGELF
TRBV4-1,TRBJ2-1,ASSQGLAGNGEQF
TRBV20-1,TRBJ2-5,SPDRGPQETQY
TRBV20-1,TRBJ2-7,SARVGGVSGYYEQY
TRBV20-1,TRBJ1-1,SASPHREGTEAF
TRBV6-1,TRBJ2-7,ASILSSYEQY
TRBV6-1,TRBJ2-7,ATTRGTGGSYEQY